This entry describes one T cell receptor (beta chain). Its target is not known. The data stem from a study of radiation and T cells in renal cell carcinoma. Study observations and caveats: Compared with controls, irradiated tumors showed greater TCR clonality. Irradiated tumors held more dominant CDR3 motifs than control tumors.

TCRdb's table, derived via immunoSEQ multiplex PCR, lists solely in-frame clones and lacks some. The sample has 20,000 to 25,000 clones, 58% seen once. Germline lookup yields CDR1 SGHRS and CDR2 YFSETQ. After removal of 0 bases from V and 4 bases from J, the junction contained 8 bases not matched to a gene. This CDR3 is built from 16 residues. The treatment here: treatment-naive control, cytoreductive nephrectomy. Treatment-naive patients without radiation supplied the control tumors at nephrectomy. The patient's renal cell carcinoma had clear cell pathology. The chain recombines TRBV5-1 with TRBJ1-2; 8 positions match TRBD1. The input for sequencing was tumor tissue, taken from a patient whose treatment was nephrectomy without radiotherapy. The receptor was isolated from a man in his forties or fifties with renal cell carcinoma. The CDR3 sequence: CASSLAGQTGAYGYTF. CDR3 nucleotides: TGCGCCAGCAGCTTGGCGGGCCAGACAGGGGCCTATGGCTACACCTTC.